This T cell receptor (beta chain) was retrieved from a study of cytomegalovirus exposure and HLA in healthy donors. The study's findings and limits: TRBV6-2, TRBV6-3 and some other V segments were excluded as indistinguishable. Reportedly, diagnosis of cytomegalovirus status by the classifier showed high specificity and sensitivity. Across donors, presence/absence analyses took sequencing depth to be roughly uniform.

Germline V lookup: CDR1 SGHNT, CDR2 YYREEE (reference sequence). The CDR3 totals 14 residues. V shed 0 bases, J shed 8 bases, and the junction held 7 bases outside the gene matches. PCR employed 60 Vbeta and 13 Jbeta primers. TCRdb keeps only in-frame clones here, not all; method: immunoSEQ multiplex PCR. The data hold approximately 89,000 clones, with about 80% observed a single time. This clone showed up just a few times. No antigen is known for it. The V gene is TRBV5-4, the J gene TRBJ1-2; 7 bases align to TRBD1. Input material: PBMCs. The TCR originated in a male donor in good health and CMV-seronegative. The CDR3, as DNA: TGTGCCAGCAGCTTGGTACAGGGGAAGGCGGGCTACACCTTC. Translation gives CASSLVQGKAGYTF.